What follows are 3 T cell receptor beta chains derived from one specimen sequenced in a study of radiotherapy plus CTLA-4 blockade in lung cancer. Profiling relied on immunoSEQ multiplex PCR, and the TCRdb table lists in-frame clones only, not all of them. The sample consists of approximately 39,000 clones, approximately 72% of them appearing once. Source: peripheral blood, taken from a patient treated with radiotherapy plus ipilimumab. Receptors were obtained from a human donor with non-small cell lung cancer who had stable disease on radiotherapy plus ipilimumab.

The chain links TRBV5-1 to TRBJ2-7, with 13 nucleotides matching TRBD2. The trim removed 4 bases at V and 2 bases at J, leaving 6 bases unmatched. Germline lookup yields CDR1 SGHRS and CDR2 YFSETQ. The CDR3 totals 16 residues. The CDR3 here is CASSGGTSGGAYEQYF. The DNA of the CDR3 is TGCGCCAGCAGCGGGGGTACTAGCGGGGGGGCCTACGAGCAGTACTTC.

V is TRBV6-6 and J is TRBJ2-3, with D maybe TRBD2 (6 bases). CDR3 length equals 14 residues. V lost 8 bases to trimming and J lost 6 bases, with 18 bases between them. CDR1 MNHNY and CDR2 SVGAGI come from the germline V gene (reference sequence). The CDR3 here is CASLRDWGWDTQYF. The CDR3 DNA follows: TGTGCCAGCCTCCGGGACTGGGGGTGGGATACGCAGTATTTT.

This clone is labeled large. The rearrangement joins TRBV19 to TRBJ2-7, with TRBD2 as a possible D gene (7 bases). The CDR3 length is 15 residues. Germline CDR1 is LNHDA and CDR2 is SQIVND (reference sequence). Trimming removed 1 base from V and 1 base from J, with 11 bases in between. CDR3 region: CASSIGRGLSYEQYF. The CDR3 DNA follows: TGTGCCAGTAGTATAGGCAGGGGACTATCCTACGAGCAGTACTTC.